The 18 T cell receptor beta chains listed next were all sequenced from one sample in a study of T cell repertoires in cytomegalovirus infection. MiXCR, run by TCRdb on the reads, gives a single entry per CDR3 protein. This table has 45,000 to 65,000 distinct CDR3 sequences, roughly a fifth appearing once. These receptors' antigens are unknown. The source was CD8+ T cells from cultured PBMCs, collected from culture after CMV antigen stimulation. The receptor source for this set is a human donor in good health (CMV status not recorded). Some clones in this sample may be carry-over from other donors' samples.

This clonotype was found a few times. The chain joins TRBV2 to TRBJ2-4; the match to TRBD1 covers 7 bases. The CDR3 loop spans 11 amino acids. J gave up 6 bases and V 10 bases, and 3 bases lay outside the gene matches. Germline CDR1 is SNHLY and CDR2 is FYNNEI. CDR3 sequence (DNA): TGTGCCACAAGGGACAGAAACATTCAGTACTTC. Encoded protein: CATRDRNIQYF.

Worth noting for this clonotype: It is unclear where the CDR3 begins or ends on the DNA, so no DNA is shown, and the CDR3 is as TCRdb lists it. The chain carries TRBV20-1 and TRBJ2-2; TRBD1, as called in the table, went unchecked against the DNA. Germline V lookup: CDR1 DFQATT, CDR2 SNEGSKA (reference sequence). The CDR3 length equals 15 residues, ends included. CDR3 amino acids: CSARAGGRRAGELFF.

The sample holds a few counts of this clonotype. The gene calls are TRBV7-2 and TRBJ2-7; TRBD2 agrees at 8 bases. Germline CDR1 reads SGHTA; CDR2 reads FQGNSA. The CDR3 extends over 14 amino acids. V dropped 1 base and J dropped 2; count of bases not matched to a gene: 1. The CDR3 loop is CASSLVTSAYEQYF. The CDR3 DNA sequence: TGTGCCAGCAGCTTAGTGACTAGCGCCTACGAGCAGTACTTC.

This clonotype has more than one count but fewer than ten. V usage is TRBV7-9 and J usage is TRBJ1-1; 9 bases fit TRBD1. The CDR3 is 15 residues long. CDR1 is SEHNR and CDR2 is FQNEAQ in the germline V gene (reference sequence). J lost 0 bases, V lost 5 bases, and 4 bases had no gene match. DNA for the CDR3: TGTGCCAGCAGCCAGGGACAGGGTATGAACACTGAAGCTTTCTTT. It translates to CASSQGQGMNTEAFF.

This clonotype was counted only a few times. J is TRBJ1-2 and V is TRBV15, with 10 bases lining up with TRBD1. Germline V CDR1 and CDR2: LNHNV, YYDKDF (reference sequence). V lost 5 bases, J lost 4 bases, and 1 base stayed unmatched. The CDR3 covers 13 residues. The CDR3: CATSGTGVYGYTF. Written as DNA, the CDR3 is TGTGCCACCAGCGGGACAGGGGTCTATGGCTACACCTTC. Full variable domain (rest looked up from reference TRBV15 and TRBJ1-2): DAMVIQNPRYQVTQFGKPVTLSCSQTLNHNVMYWYQQKSSQAPKLLFHYYDKDFNNEADTPDNFQSRRPNTSFCFLDIRSPGLGDTAMYLCATSGTGVYGYTFGSGTRLTVV.

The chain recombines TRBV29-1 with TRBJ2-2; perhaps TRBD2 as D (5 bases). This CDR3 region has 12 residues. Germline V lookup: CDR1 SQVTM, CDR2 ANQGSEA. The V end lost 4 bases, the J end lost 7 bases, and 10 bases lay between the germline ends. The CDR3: CSVAPAGGELFF. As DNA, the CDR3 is TGCAGCGTTGCCCCGGCGGGCGGGGAGCTGTTTTTT.

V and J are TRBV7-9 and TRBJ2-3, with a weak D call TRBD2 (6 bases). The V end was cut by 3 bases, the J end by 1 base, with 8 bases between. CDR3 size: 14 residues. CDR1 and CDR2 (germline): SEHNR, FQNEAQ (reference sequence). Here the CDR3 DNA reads TGTGCCAGCAGCTTGGGACTCGGCACAGATACGCAGTATTTT. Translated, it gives CASSLGLGTDTQYF.

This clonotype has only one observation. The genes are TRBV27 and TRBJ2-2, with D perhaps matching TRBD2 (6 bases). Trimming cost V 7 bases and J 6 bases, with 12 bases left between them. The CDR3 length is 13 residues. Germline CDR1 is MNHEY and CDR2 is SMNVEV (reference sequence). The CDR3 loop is CASTRGGSGELFF. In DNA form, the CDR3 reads TGTGCCAGCACCCGAGGAGGGTCCGGGGAGCTGTTTTTT.

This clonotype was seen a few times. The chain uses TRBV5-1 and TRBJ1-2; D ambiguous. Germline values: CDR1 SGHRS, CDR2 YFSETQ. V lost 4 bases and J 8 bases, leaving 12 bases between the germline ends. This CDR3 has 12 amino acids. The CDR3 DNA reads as TGCGCCAGCAGCCCCCCGGGAGAGGGCTACACCTTC. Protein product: CASSPPGEGYTF.

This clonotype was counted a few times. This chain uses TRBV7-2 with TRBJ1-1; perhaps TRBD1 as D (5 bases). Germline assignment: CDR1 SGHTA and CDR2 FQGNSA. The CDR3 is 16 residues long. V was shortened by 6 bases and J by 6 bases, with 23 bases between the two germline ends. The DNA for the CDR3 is TGTGCCAGCAGGCGAGTTGTGGGGTTAGGGGACGCTGAAGCTTTCTTT. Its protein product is CASRRVVGLGDAEAFF.

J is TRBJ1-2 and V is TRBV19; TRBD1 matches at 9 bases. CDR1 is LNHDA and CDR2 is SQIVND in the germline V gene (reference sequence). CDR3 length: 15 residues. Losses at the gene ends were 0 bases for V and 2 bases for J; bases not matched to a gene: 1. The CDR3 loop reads CASSIEQGANYGYTF. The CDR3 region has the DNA TGTGCCAGTAGTATAGAACAGGGGGCAAACTATGGCTACACCTTC.

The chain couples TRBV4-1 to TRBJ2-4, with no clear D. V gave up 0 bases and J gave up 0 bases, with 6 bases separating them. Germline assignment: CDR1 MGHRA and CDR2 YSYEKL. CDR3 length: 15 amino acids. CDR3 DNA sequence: TGCGCCAGCAGCCAAGAATTTACAGCCAAAAACATTCAGTACTTC. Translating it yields CASSQEFTAKNIQYF.

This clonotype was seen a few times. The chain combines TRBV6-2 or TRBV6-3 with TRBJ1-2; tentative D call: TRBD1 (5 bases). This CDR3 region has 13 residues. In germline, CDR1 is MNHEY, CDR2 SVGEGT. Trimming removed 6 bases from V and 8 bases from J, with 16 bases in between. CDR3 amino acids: CASRQDGSRGYTF. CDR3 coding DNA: TGTGCCAGCAGACAGGACGGGTCCAGAGGCTACACCTTC.

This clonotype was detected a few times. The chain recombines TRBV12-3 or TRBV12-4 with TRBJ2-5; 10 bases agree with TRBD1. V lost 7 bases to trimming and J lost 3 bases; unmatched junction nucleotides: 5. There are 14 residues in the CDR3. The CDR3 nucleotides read TGTGCCAGCACCGAAGGGACAGGGGAAGAGACCCAGTACTTC. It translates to CASTEGTGEETQYF.

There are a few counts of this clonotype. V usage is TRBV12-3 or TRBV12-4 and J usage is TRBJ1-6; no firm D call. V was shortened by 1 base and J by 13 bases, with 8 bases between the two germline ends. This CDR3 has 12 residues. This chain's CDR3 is CASSLGASPLHF. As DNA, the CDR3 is TGTGCCAGCAGTTTAGGAGCATCTCCCCTCCACTTT.

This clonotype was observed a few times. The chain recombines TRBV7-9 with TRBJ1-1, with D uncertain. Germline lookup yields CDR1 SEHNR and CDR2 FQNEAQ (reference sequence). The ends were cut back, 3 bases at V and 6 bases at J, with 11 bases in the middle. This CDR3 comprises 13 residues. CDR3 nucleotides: TGTGCCAGCAGCTTGGGAGGGTGGGCTGAAGCTTTCTTT. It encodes CASSLGGWAEAFF. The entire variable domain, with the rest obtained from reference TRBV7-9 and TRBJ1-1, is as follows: DTGVSQNPRHKITKRGQNVTFRCDPISEHNRLYWYRQTLGQGPEFLTYFQNEAQLEKSRLLSDRFSAERPKGSFSTLEIQRTEQGDSAMYLCASSLGGWAEAFFGQGTRLTVV.

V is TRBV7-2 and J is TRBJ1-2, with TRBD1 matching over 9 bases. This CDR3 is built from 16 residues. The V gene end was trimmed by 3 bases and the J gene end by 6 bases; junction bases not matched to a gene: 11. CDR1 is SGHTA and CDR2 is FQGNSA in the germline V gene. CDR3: CASSFGTGYFMHGYTF. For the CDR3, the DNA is TGTGCCAGCAGCTTCGGGACAGGGTATTTTATGCATGGCTACACCTTC.

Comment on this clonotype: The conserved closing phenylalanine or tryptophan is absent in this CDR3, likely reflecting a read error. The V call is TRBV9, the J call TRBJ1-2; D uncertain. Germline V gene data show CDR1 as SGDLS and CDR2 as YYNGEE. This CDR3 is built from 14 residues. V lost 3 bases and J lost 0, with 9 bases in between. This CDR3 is CASSGGRTNYGYTS. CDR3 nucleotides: TGTGCCAGCAGCGGTGGCAGAACTAACTATGGCTACACCTCC.